This T cell receptor beta chain is from a study of OX40 agonist ivuxolimab in advanced cancers. Study-level background: Ivuxolimab was an agonistic, fully human IgG2 monoclonal antibody directed against OX40 (CD134), a costimulatory receptor. Intravenous ivuxolimab was administered to patients every 2 weeks at six dose levels: 0.01, 0.1, 0.3, 1.5, 3 and 10 mg/kg. Of the roughly 52 patients in dose escalation, about 20 had hepatocellular carcinoma, approximately 15 had melanoma, 9 had renal cell carcinoma and 9 had head and neck cancer. The dose-escalation cohort was about 87% male with a mean age of about 65 years, ranging from roughly 23 to 90. Prior anti-PD-1, anti-PD-L1 or anti-CTLA-4 therapy was permitted, and checkpoint inhibitors had been received by approximately 39% of dose-escalation patients. Partial responses were achieved by three dose-escalation patients, of whom one had hepatocellular carcinoma and two had cutaneous melanoma. The point of sequencing TCRbeta in the periphery was to test whether ivuxolimab changed TCR sequence diversity and drove clonal T-cell expansion. The paper covers the monotherapy dose-escalation part of the phase I ivuxolimab trial, which included N ≈ 50 patients. Summary of the overall study and its limitations: At doses of 0.1 to 3.0 mg/kg, clonal expansion of both CD4+ and CD8+ T cells in blood was seen between baseline and week 6. Low levels of normalized T-cell clonal expansion were also shown by some nonresponding patients. Antigen specificity was not determined for the clonally expanded peripheral T cells. On average, CD8+ T cells showed more expanded clones than CD4+ T cells after ivuxolimab. In the 0.1-3.0 mg/kg groups, partial responders had among the lowest normalized peripheral clonal expansion, particularly in CD8+ T cells.

Turning to this clone: Its antigen remains undetermined. Per-base quality was not reported, and no clone a single base away is much larger than it.

Including the terminal cysteine and phenylalanine, the CDR3 comprises 15 residues. The CDR3 DNA has 45 bases and is translated from base 1. CDR1 and CDR2, looked up from the germline V gene, are MNHEY and SVGAGI. Here V drops 2 bases and J drops 8 bases, and the junction holds 7 bases not matched to any gene. Genomic DNA was extracted from sorted cells for sequencing of the TCRbeta CDR3 region. The immunoSEQ Assay was used for sequencing of TCRbeta CDR3 regions. TCRdb provides this immuneACCESS table in a form limited to in-frame rearrangements. Some clones are lacking; in checked studies, under half of them reflect an unresolved V gene, and why the rest are absent is not known. The sample records 65,000 to 85,000 clones, 70% to 90% of which are singletons. About 2.6% of the sample is in the top ten clones. Patients with autoimmune disease history or receiving systemic immunosuppression were excluded from the trial. Peripheral blood for TCR sequencing was collected from all dose cohorts at baseline, on cycle 4 day 1, and on cycle 7 day 1. The samples were drawn from a first-in-human, open-label, multicenter phase I dose-escalation trial of ivuxolimab. Adults with locally advanced or metastatic head and neck squamous cell, hepatocellular, melanoma or renal cell carcinoma were enrolled in the trial. CD4+ and CD8+ T cells were sorted separately from peripheral blood before TCR sequencing.

The chain uses TRBV6-5 and TRBJ1-4; 8 bases in the junction line up with TRBD1. The sequences come from CD4+ or CD8+ T cells sorted from blood, collected in a trial of the OX40 agonist ivuxolimab. This clonotype was obtained from an adult with an advanced solid tumor such as melanoma, head and neck, liver or kidney cancer. The CDR3 region reads CASSYRTGLGEKLFF. In nucleotides, the sequence is TGTGCCAGCAGTTACAGGACAGGGTTGGGGGAAAAACTGTTTTTT.